The subject of this entry is one T cell receptor (beta chain). These data originate in a study of blood T cell repertoires in COVID-19. The study recruited people aged 18 to 89 years across around 24 US areas. The CDR3 length is 16 residues. V shed 2 bases, J shed 7 bases, and the junction held 7 bases outside the gene matches. CDR1 and CDR2 from the germline V gene are MNHNS and SASEGT. Some clones are missing from TCRdb's copy, which holds only in-frame ones; the method was immunoSEQ multiplex PCR. The data show about 240,000 clones, approximately 86% seen once. The receptor was isolated from a woman between 40 and 50 years old with acute COVID-19. The J gene is TRBJ2-1, the V gene TRBV6-1; TRBD1 aligns across 11 bases. Specimen: PBMCs or T cells enriched from blood (not recorded which). The CDR3 protein is CASSEWGQGGMNEQFF. DNA of the CDR3: TGTGCCAGCAGTGAATGGGGACAGGGGGGTATGAATGAGCAGTTCTTC.